One sample yielded the 10 T cell receptor beta chains listed below, sequenced in a study of CD8 T cells in Susac syndrome. RNA amounts of about 0.45 to 1 ug underwent reverse transcription with random hexamers. Via MiXCR, TCRdb re-called the immunoSEQ multiplex PCR reads, giving one row per CDR3 protein. This table has 250,000 to 350,000 distinct CDR3 sequences, roughly 84% appearing once. The material sequenced was CD8+ T cells from PBMCs. The receptors here all came from a human donor with multiple sclerosis.

This clonotype has just one count. This chain joins TRBV20-1 and TRBJ2-6; 7 bases agree with TRBD1. J lost 2 bases, V lost 4 bases, and 2 bases had no gene match. The CDR3 is 14 residues long. In germline, CDR1 is DFQATT, CDR2 SNEGSKA (reference sequence). CDR3 in amino acids: CSATQGAGANVLTF. The CDR3 DNA sequence: TGCAGTGCTACGCAGGGGGCTGGGGCCAACGTCCTGACTTTC.

This clonotype has just a few counts. The chain carries TRBV20-1 and TRBJ2-7, with D maybe TRBD2 (6 bases). The CDR3 runs 14 residues. With 7 bases removed from V and 4 bases from J, the gap between germline ends came to 20 bases. Germline-derived CDR1 and CDR2 are DFQATT and SNEGSKA (reference sequence). The DNA of the CDR3 is TGCAGTGGCAGTCTTCTCGGGAGAGGGTACGAGCAGTACTTC. Encoded protein: CSGSLLGRGYEQYF.

This chain connects TRBV5-1 to TRBJ2-3, with 11 bases identical to TRBD2. Germline values: CDR1 SGHRS, CDR2 YFSETQ. This CDR3 has 18 residues. The V and J ends lost 4 bases and 1 base, in that order; junction bases with no gene match: 11. In DNA form, the CDR3 reads TGCGCCAGCAGCCTTGGAAGGGGGACTAGCGGACGCACAGATACGCAGTATTTT. Protein product: CASSLGRGTSGRTDTQYF.

J is TRBJ2-1 and V is TRBV13; D gene ambiguous. Germline assignment: CDR1 PRHDT and CDR2 FYEKMQ (reference sequence). With 7 bases removed from V and 10 bases from J, the gap between germline ends came to 14 bases. This CDR3 spans 12 amino acids. This CDR3 reads CASTSKPGEQFF. The CDR3 nucleotides read TGTGCCAGCACCTCAAAACCGGGCGAGCAGTTCTTC.

The gene calls are TRBV2 and TRBJ2-6; 7 nucleotides line up with TRBD2. CDR1 SNHLY and CDR2 FYNNEI come from the germline V gene. This CDR3 contains 15 residues. Germline trimming cut 7 bases from V and 2 bases from J; bases unmatched to any gene: 5. CDR3 region: CASTGGRAGANVLTF. The CDR3 coding sequence is TGTGCCAGCACGGGGGGTAGGGCTGGGGCCAACGTCCTGACTTTC. The variable domain in full, completed from reference TRBV2 and TRBJ2-6, reads EPEVTQTPSHQVTQMGQEVILRCVPISNHLYFYWYRQILGQKVEFLVSFYNNEISEKSEIFDDQFSVERPDGSNFTLKIRSTKLEDSAMYFCASTGGRAGANVLTFGAGSRLTVL.

V and J are TRBV12-3 or TRBV12-4 and TRBJ1-2; D remains ambiguous. The CDR3 covers 13 residues. V was pared by 3 bases and J by 3 bases, with 8 bases between. The CDR3 here is CASSFSGHYGYTF. CDR3 DNA: TGTGCCAGCAGTTTTTCGGGCCACTATGGCTACACCTTC.

This chain connects TRBV27 to TRBJ1-2; TRBD1 matches 8 bases. This CDR3 is built from 16 residues. In germline, CDR1 is MNHEY, CDR2 SMNVEV (reference sequence). V was pared by 6 bases and J by 2 bases, with 11 bases of the junction left unmatched. The CDR3: CASSSSAGQVNYGYTF. CDR3 DNA: TGTGCCAGCAGCTCCTCTGCGGGACAGGTCAACTATGGCTACACCTTC.

V usage is TRBV28 and J usage is TRBJ1-4; 7 bases map to TRBD1. Germline loops: CDR1 MDHEN, CDR2 SYDVKM. The CDR3 has 15 amino acids. Unmatched junction bases numbered 11, after V lost 2 bases and J lost 11 bases. The CDR3 nucleotides are TGTGCCAGCAGTTTAAAGACAGGGCGTGAGTGGAAACTGTTTTTT. This sequence encodes CASSLKTGREWKLFF.

The chain is built from TRBV12-3 or TRBV12-4 and TRBJ1-1; no reliable D call. V lost 4 bases, J lost 4 bases, and 10 bases lay in between. This CDR3 region has 13 residues. The CDR3 is CASSSGSGTEAFF. The CDR3 DNA follows: TGTGCCAGCAGTTCGGGGTCGGGCACTGAAGCTTTCTTT.

V and J are TRBV5-1 and TRBJ1-2, with 7 bases lining up with TRBD1. CDR1 and CDR2 from the germline V gene are SGHRS and YFSETQ. The CDR3 totals 16 residues. V lost 1 base, J lost 2 bases, and 8 bases stayed unmatched. The CDR3: CASSLRRGTENYGYTF. Written as DNA, the CDR3 is TGCGCCAGCAGCTTGAGAAGGGGGACAGAAAACTATGGCTACACCTTC.